The 18 T cell receptor beta chains reported below all come from one sample, sequenced in a study of T cell repertoires in cytomegalovirus infection. TCRdb itself ran the reads through MiXCR, one entry per CDR3 protein. This sample yields 150,000 to 190,000 distinct CDR3 sequences, of which 23% are seen a single time; 9.5% to 12% belongs to the top ten. Source material: PBMCs. The receptors come from a human donor in good health (CMV status not recorded). Some clones in this sample may be carry-over from other donors' samples.

This clonotype turned up a few times. The CDR3 protein is CASCQDRVRRNEQYF. The CDR3 coding sequence is TGTGCCAGCTGTCAGGACAGGGTACGACGGAACGAGCAGTACTTC. The chain combines TRBV28 with TRBJ2-7; 8 nucleotides align to TRBD1. With V trimmed by 8 bases and J by 5 bases, 14 bases remained unmatched. Germline CDR1 and CDR2: MDHEN and SYDVKM. There are 15 residues in the CDR3.

In this sample, this clonotype turned up a few times. The chain uses TRBV4-2 and TRBJ1-4; D unresolved. The germline V gene has CDR1 LGHNA and CDR2 YNFKEQ. CDR3 size: 15 residues. V was pared by 0 bases and J by 0 bases, with 5 bases between. The CDR3 bases are TGTGCCAGCAGCCAAGATCTCGCAACTAATGAAAAACTGTTTTTT. It encodes CASSQDLATNEKLFF.

The gene calls are TRBV7-2 and TRBJ2-3; D remains ambiguous. This CDR3 region has 13 residues. Germline lookup yields CDR1 SGHTA and CDR2 FQGNSA. V was cut by 7 bases and J by 5 bases, with 13 bases left in between. The CDR3 bases are TGTGCCAGCACCCAACCCGGGTTAGATACGCAGTATTTT. This sequence encodes CASTQPGLDTQYF.

This chain uses TRBV7-9 with TRBJ1-1; D is undetermined. Trimming pared 5 bases from V and 2 bases from J, leaving 12 bases between. The CDR3 is made up of 14 amino acids. Germline V lookup: CDR1 SEHNR, CDR2 FQNEAQ (reference sequence). For the CDR3, the DNA is TGTGCCAGCAGCATAGGTCAGGATAACACTGAAGCTTTCTTT. It is translated as CASSIGQDNTEAFF.

V usage is TRBV11-3 and J usage is TRBJ1-1; D is undetermined. The ends were cut back, 4 bases at V and 4 bases at J, with 13 bases in the middle. This CDR3 contains 14 residues. Germline CDR1 and CDR2: SGHNT and YENEEA. DNA for the CDR3: TGTGCCAGCAGCTCCGGCCCCCAGGCCACTGAAGCTTTCTTT. Translating gives CASSSGPQATEAFF.

The gene calls are TRBV6-2 or TRBV6-3 and TRBJ2-7; 8 bases agree with TRBD2. The CDR3 is 13 residues long. Germline V gene data show CDR1 as MNHEY and CDR2 as SVGEGT. V was pared by 8 bases and J by 3 bases, with 6 bases of the junction left unmatched. CDR3 in DNA: TGTGCCAGCCGGGGGGGGGGCGACTACGAGCAGTACTTC. Protein product: CASRGGGDYEQYF.

As concerns this clonotype: One end of the junction fails to match germline, which may point to a read error. The chain links TRBV28 to TRBJ1-5; 12 bases line up with TRBD1. Per the germline V gene, CDR1 is MDHEN and CDR2 is SYDVKM. This CDR3 contains 16 residues. Here the CDR3 reads CASSLTGQGAIQLQHF. The CDR3 nucleotides are TGTGCCAGCAGTTTAACGGGACAGGGGGCGATTCAGCTCCAGCATTTT.

This clonotype was detected a few times. The chain uses TRBV28 and TRBJ2-7, with D uncertain. CDR1 is MDHEN, CDR2 SYDVKM, per germline. This CDR3 comprises 13 residues. V lost 2 bases and J 2 bases, leaving 7 bases between the germline ends. CDR3: CASSLRAAYEQYF. In DNA form, the CDR3 reads TGTGCCAGCAGTTTACGGGCGGCCTACGAGCAGTACTTC.

This clonotype was recorded at least ten times. The CDR3 region has the DNA TGTGCCAGCAGCTTCAGATGGGGGGACAGCCCAGTCATAGGCACTGAAGCTTTCTTT. It encodes CASSFRWGDSPVIGTEAFF. The chain links TRBV7-2 to TRBJ1-1, with 7 positions matching TRBD1. V was pared by 3 bases and J by 4 bases, with 20 bases of the junction left unmatched. The CDR3 runs to 19 residues. CDR1 is SGHTA and CDR2 is FQGNSA in the germline V gene.

This clonotype was seen repeatedly, ten times or more. The chain employs TRBV2 and TRBJ2-2; 9 positions agree with TRBD1. The CDR3 contains 14 residues. The J segment lost 5 bases and the V segment lost 5 bases, leaving 3 bases of the junction unmatched. Germline assignment: CDR1 SNHLY and CDR2 FYNNEI. The CDR3 sequence is CASSPGQGTGELFF. As DNA, the CDR3 is TGTGCCAGCAGTCCGGGACAGGGAACCGGGGAGCTGTTTTTT.

CDR3 amino acids: CASTSDTTYEQYF. The CDR3 coding sequence is TGTGCCAGCACTTCGGACACAACCTACGAGCAGTACTTC. V is TRBV5-6 and J is TRBJ2-7; weak D call: TRBD1 (5 bases). V was clipped by 6 bases and J by 2 bases, with 12 bases between them. The V gene's germline CDR1 is SGHDT and CDR2 YYEEEE. CDR3 length: 13 amino acids.

The chain uses TRBV5-4 and TRBJ2-1; D gene unclear. Germline V gives CDR1 SGHNT, CDR2 YYREEE (reference sequence). Trimming left V 4 bases short and J 5 bases short, with 10 bases between. This CDR3 has 13 amino acids. This CDR3 reads CASSPGPNNEQFF. In DNA form, the CDR3 reads TGTGCCAGCAGCCCCGGGCCTAACAATGAGCAGTTCTTC.

The chain recombines TRBV5-4 with TRBJ2-3; 8 bases map to TRBD2. V lost 6 bases to trimming and J lost 5 bases; unmatched junction nucleotides: 11. Germline V gene sequence: CDR1 SGHNT, CDR2 YYREEE (reference sequence). The CDR3 contains 15 residues. CDR3 sequence: CASNDPGTRGDTQYF. CDR3 nucleotides: TGTGCCAGCAACGACCCCGGGACTAGAGGAGATACGCAGTATTTT.

The V and J genes are TRBV29-1 and TRBJ2-1, with D perhaps given as TRBD1 or TRBD2 (5 bases each). The V end was cut by 1 base, the J end by 3 bases, with 16 bases between. This CDR3 is 16 amino acids long. Looked up from germline, CDR1 is SQVTM and CDR2 is ANQGSEA. The CDR3 bases are TGCAGCGTTGAAGGGGACGGCGGGTGGGTCTACAATGAGCAGTTCTTC. This translates into CSVEGDGGWVYNEQFF.

This clonotype was counted between two and nine times. The genes are TRBV7-3 and TRBJ2-5, with 9 positions matching TRBD2. The CDR3 is made up of 15 amino acids. The germline CDR1 and CDR2 sequences are SGHTA and FQGTGA. The junction had 6 bases not matched to a gene; V was cut back by 5 bases and J by 2 bases. The CDR3 is CASSPGTSQQETQYF. Written as DNA, the CDR3 is TGTGCCAGCAGCCCAGGGACTAGCCAGCAAGAGACCCAGTACTTC.

The chain is built from TRBV4-1 and TRBJ1-5, with unresolved D. V was cut by 7 bases and J by 3 bases, with 4 bases left in between. This CDR3 comprises 11 residues. The V gene's germline CDR1 is MGHRA and CDR2 YSYEKL. Here the CDR3 DNA reads TGCGCCAGCACCACCAATCAGCCCCAGCATTTT. Translated, it gives CASTTNQPQHF.

This clonotype was observed at least ten times. The chain combines TRBV7-2 with TRBJ1-5; D gene uncertain. In germline, CDR1 is SGHTA, CDR2 FQGNSA. Trimming removed 5 bases from V and 4 bases from J, with 15 bases in between. The CDR3 covers 15 residues. The CDR3 region has the DNA TGTGCCAGCAGCCCAGCATGGCAGATTAATCAGCCCCAGCATTTT. It codes for CASSPAWQINQPQHF.

In this sample, this clonotype turned up a few times. This sequence joins TRBV7-2 and TRBJ2-7; D not certain. Germline V gives CDR1 SGHTA, CDR2 FQGNSA. The CDR3 consists of 14 residues. V gave up 5 bases and J gave up 5 bases, with 16 bases separating them. The CDR3 sequence: CASSLLANVHEQYF. The DNA for the CDR3 is TGTGCCAGCAGCCTATTAGCCAACGTCCACGAGCAGTACTTC.